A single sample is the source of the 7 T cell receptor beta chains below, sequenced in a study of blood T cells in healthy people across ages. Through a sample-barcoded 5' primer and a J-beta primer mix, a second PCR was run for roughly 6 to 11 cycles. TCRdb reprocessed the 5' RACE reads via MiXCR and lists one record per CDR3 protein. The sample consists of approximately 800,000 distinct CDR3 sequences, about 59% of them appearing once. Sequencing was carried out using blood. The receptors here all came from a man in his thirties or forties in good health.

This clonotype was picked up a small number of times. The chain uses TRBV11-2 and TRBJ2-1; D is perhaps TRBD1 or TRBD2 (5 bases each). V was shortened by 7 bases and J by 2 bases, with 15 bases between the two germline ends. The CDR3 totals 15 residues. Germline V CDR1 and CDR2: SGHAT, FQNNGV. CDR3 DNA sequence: TGTGCCAGCACCATCGGGGCAGCAACCTACAATGAGCAGTTCTTC. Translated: CASTIGAATYNEQFF.

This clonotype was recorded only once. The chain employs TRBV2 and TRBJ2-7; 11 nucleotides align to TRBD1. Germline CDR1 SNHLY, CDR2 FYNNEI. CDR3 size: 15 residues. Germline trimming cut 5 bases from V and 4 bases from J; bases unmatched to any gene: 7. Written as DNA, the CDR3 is TGTGCCAGCAGTAAAACCGGGACAGGGGGTTACGAGCAGTACTTC. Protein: CASSKTGTGGYEQYF.

CDR3 DNA sequence: TGTGCCAGCAGCAGGAGAAGCGGGGCAGATACGCAGTATTTT. This codes for CASSRRSGADTQYF. The V gene is TRBV12-3 or TRBV12-4, the J gene TRBJ2-3; 7 bases are shared with TRBD2. This CDR3 region has 14 residues. Unmatched junction bases numbered 7, after V lost 6 bases and J lost 4 bases.

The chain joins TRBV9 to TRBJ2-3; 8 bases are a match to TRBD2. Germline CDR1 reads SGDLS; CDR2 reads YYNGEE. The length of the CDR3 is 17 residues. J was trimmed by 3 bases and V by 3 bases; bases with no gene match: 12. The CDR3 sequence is CASSARGATVLTDTQYF. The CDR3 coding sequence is TGTGCCAGCAGCGCGCGGGGGGCCACCGTACTAACAGATACGCAGTATTTT.

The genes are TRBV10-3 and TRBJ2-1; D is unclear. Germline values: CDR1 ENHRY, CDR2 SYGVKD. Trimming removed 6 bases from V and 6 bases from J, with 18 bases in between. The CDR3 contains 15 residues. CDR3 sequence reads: CAIRPTGDRSNEQFF. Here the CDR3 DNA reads TGTGCCATCAGGCCAACGGGCGATAGGAGCAATGAGCAGTTCTTC.

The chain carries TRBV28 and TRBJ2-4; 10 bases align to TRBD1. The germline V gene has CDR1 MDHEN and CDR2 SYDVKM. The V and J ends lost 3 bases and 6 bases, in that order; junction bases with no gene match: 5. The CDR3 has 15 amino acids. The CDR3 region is CASSLAGQGGNIQYF. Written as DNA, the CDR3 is TGTGCCAGCAGTTTGGCAGGACAGGGGGGAAACATTCAGTACTTC.

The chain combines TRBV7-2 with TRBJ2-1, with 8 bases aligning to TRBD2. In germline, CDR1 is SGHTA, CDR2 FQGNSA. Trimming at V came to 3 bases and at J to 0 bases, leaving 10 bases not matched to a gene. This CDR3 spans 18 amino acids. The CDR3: CASSFGAGGSSSYNEQFF. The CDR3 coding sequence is TGTGCCAGCAGCTTCGGGGCGGGGGGCTCGAGCTCCTACAATGAGCAGTTCTTC.